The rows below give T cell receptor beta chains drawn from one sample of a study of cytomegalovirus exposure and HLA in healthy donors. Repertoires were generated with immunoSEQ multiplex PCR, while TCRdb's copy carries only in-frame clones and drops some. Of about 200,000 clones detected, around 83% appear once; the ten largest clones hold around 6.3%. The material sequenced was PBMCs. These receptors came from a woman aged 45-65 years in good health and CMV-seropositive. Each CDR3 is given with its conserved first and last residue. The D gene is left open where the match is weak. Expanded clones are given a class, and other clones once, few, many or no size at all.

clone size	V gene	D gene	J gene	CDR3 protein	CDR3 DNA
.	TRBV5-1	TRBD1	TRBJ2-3	CASSRDGTGGTTDTQYF	TGCGCCAGCAGCCGAGACGGGACAGGGGGGACCACAGATACGCAGTATTTT
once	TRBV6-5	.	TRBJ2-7	CAVRGGPHSYEQYF	TGTGCCGTACGAGGCGGGCCTCACTCCTACGAGCAGTACTTC
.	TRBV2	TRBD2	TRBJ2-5	CASMDGGGLEETQYF	TGTGCCAGCATGGACGGCGGGGGGCTAGAAGAGACCCAGTACTTC
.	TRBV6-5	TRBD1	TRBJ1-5	CASSPDRGQPQHF	TGTGCCAGCAGTCCCGACAGGGGTCAGCCCCAGCATTTT
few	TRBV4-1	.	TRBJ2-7	CASSDTGGGPGGEQYF	TGCGCCAGCTCTGATACGGGAGGGGGCCCCGGGGGCGAGCAGTACTTC
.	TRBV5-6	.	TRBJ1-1	CASSIGGGDVVEAFF	TGTGCCAGCAGCATTGGCGGGGGGGATGTGGTTGAAGCTTTCTTT
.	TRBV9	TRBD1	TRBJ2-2	CASSVAPGQGNTGELFF	TGTGCCAGCAGCGTAGCCCCGGGACAGGGTAACACCGGGGAGCTGTTTTTT
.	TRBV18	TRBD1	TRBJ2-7	CASSQGQGGSYEQYF	TGTGCCAGCTCTCAGGGACAGGGGGGTTCCTACGAGCAGTACTTC
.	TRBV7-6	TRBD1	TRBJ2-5	CASSLWTGIETQYF	TGTGCCAGCAGCCTATGGACAGGCATTGAGACCCAGTACTTC
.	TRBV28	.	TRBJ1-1	CASSKQTEAFF	TGTGCCAGCAGTAAACAGACTGAAGCTTTCTTT
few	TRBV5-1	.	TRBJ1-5	CASSLDPVSNQPQHF	TGCGCCAGCAGCTTGGATCCAGTTAGCAATCAGCCCCAGCATTTT
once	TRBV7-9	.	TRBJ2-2	CASKPGTGELFF	TGTGCCAGCAAGCCAGGGACCGGGGAGCTGTTTTTT
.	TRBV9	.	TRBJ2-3	CASSPPSTDTQYF	TGTGCCAGCAGCCCCCCTAGCACAGATACGCAGTATTTT
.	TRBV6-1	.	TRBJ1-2	CASEQGPRGYTF	TGTGCCAGCGAACAGGGCCCACGGGGCTACACCTTC
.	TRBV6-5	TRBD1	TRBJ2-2	CASSSGTGATGELFF	TGTGCCAGCAGTTCCGGGACAGGGGCCACCGGGGAGCTGTTTTTT
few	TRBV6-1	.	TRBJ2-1	CASSEAGGILRGNEQFF	TGTGCCAGCAGTGAAGCGGGGGGAATACTAAGGGGCAATGAGCAGTTCTTC
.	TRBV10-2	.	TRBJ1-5	CASSSQRNQPQHF	TGCGCCAGCAGCTCACAGAGAAATCAGCCCCAGCATTTT
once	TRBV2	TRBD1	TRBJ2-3	CASSGQGARDTQYF	TGTGCCAGCAGTGGACAGGGGGCGCGGGATACGCAGTATTTT
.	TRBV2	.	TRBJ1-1	CASSVLQDTEAFF	TGTGCCAGCAGTGTACTACAGGACACTGAAGCTTTCTTT
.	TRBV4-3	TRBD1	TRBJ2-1	CASSQDGGDRAWEQFF	TGCGCCAGCAGCCAAGATGGGGGGGACAGGGCATGGGAGCAGTTCTTC
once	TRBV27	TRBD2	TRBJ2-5	CASRAGGKRETQYF	TGTGCCAGCAGGGCGGGGGGAAAGCGGGAGACCCAGTACTTC
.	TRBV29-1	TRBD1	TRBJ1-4	CSVLQGAEKLFF	TGCAGCGTTCTACAGGGGGCAGAAAAACTGTTTTTT
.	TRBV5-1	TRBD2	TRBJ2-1	CASSPAPGLAGNEQFF	TGCGCCAGCAGCCCGGCACCGGGACTAGCGGGAAATGAGCAGTTCTTC
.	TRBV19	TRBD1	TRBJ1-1	CASSIEGQGKGAFF	TGTGCCAGTAGTATAGAGGGACAGGGAAAAGGAGCTTTCTTT
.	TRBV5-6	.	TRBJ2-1	CASSLGVAVYNEQFF	TGTGCCAGCAGCCTCGGGGTAGCCGTCTACAATGAGCAGTTCTTC
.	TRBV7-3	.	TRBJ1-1	CASSLTGGNTEAFF	TGTGCCAGCAGCTTAACAGGGGGGAACACTGAAGCTTTCTTT
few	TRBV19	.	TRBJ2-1	CASSIAHFSVTSYNEQFF	TGTGCCAGTAGTATAGCCCATTTTAGTGTTACCTCCTACAATGAGCAGTTCTTC
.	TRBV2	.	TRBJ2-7	CASSGPGPRSYEQYF	TGTGCCAGCAGTGGCCCAGGGCCCCGTTCCTACGAGCAGTACTTC
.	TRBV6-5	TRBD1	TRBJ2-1	CASSRGPDDEQFF	TGTGCCAGCAGCAGGGGGCCAGACGATGAGCAGTTCTTC
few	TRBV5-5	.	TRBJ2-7	CASSPPTSVPGGEQYF	TGTGCCAGCAGCCCACCTACCTCGGTCCCAGGAGGCGAGCAGTACTTC
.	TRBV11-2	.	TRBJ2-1	CASSLSYSHNEQFF	TGTGCCAGCAGCTTGTCCTATTCTCACAATGAGCAGTTCTTC
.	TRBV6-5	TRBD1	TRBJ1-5	CASRTGSNNQPQHF	TGTGCCAGCAGGACAGGGTCAAACAATCAGCCCCAGCATTTT
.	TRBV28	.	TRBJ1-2	CASTISPGRDGYTF	TGTGCCAGCACTATAAGTCCAGGGAGGGATGGCTACACCTTC
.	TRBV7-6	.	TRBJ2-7	CASSLDGGLGYEQYF	TGTGCCAGCAGCTTAGACGGGGGGCTCGGTTACGAGCAGTACTTC
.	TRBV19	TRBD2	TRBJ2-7	CASSKGRGGPDEQYF	TGTGCCAGTAGTAAGGGAAGGGGAGGGCCCGACGAGCAGTATTTC
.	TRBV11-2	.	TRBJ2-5	CASAPGYQETQYF	TGTGCCAGCGCCCCGGGGTACCAAGAGACCCAGTACTTC
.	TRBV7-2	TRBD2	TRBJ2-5	CASSSPGGTQYF	TGTGCCAGCAGCTCCCCGGGGGGGACCCAGTACTTC
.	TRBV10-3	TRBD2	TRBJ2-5	CATDRGGLEETQYF	TGTGCCACGGATCGGGGGGGCTTAGAAGAGACCCAGTACTTC
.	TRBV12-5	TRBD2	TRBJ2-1	CASGFERESYHEQFF	TGTGCTAGTGGTTTTGAGCGGGAGAGTTACCATGAGCAGTTCTTC
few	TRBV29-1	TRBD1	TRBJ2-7	CSVSWVQGASEQYF	TGCAGCGTTTCATGGGTACAGGGGGCTTCCGAGCAGTACTTC
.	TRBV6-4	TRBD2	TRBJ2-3	CASTPGLGTDTQYF	TGTGCCAGCACACCGGGACTAGGTACAGATACGCAGTATTTT
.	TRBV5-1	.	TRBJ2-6	CASSLVGGGANVLTF	TGCGCCAGCAGCTTGGTTGGAGGTGGGGCCAACGTCCTGACTTTC
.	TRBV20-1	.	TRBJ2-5	CSATGEQTQYF	TGCAGTGCTACAGGGGAACAGACCCAGTACTTC
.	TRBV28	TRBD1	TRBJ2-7	CASSPPGTGGIRLRYEQYF	TGTGCCAGCAGCCCCCCTGGGACAGGGGGAATTCGTCTTCGCTACGAGCAGTACTTC
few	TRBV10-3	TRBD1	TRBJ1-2	CAIRGGTGGSRGGYTF	TGTGCCATCAGAGGCGGGACAGGGGGCAGTCGGGGTGGCTACACCTTC
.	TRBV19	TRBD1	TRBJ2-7	CASSIDRGTDYEQYF	TGTGCCAGTAGTATAGATCGTGGGACAGACTACGAGCAGTACTTC
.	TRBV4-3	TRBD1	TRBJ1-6	CASSHNGQDLYNSPLHF	TGCGCCAGCAGCCACAATGGACAGGACCTCTATAATTCACCCCTCCACTTT
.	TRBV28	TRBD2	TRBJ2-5	CASSLPGLAVEETQYF	TGTGCCAGCAGTTTGCCGGGACTAGCAGTTGAAGAGACCCAGTACTTC
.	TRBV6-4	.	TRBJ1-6	CASRQDPYNSPLHF	TGTGCCAGCAGACAGGATCCTTATAATTCACCCCTCCACTTT
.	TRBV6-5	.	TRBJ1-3	CASMRGLASGNTIYF	TGTGCCAGCATGCGGGGTCTGGCCTCTGGAAACACCATATATTTT